This TCR beta chain was identified in a study of Graves' ophthalmopathy and Graves' hyperthyroidism. From RNA, the CDR3 regions of TCR beta chains were amplified and sequenced. First-round RT-PCR with HTBI primers preceded a second-round multiplex PCR. A single record per CDR3 protein comes from TCRdb applying MiXCR to the multiplex PCR reads. The data contain about 480,000 distinct CDR3 sequences, roughly an eighth of them singletons. This clonotype has ten or more counts. Its antigen is not known. Study findings and constraints: Most expanded clonotypes in thyroid above 0.001 frequency also showed up in blood. Classification of ophthalmopathy versus stable hyperthyroidism by a 13-signature model yielded under 90% sensitivity and around 76% specificity.

Germline V CDR1 and CDR2: SGDLS, YYNGEE. Trimming left V 4 bases short and J 4 bases short, with 8 bases between. This CDR3 is 12 amino acids long. A duration under 3 months, NOSPECS ≥4, CAS ≥3 and moderate-to-severe activity characterized the donors with ophthalmopathy. Diagnostic conclusions were grounded in clinical symptoms, serum thyroxine, TRAb, thyroid ultrasound and orbital computed tomography. Sequencing used blood. This TCR was recovered from a woman in her 30s with Graves' ophthalmopathy. The chain is built from TRBV9 and TRBJ1-2; no clear D. The CDR3 reads CASSPNSYGYTF. The DNA of the CDR3 is TGTGCCAGCAGCCCGAACAGCTATGGCTACACCTTC.